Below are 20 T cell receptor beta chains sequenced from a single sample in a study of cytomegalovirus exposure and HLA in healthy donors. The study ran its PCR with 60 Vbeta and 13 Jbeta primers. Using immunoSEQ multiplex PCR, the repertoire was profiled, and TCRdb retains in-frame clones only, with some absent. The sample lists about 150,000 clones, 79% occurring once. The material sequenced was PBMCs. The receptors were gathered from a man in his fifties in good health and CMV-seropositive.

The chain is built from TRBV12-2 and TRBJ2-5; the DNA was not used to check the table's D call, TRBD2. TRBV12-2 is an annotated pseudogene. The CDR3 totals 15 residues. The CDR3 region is CASRLAHGNWETQYF. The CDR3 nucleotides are TGTGCAAGTCGCTTAGCCCACGGTAACTGGGAGACCCAGTACTTC.

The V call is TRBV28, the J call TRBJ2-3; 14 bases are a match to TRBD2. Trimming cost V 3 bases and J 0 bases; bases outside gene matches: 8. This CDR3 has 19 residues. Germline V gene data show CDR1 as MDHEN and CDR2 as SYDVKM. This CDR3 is CASSLVGLAGAASTDTQYF. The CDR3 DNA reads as TGTGCCAGCAGTTTGGTGGGACTAGCGGGAGCAGCAAGCACAGATACGCAGTATTTT.

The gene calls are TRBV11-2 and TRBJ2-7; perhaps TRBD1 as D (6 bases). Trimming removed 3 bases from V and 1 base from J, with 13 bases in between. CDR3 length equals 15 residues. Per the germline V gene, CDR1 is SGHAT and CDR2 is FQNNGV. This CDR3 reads CASSLGAGWSYEQYF. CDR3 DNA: TGTGCCAGCAGCTTGGGGGCGGGTTGGTCCTACGAGCAGTACTTC.

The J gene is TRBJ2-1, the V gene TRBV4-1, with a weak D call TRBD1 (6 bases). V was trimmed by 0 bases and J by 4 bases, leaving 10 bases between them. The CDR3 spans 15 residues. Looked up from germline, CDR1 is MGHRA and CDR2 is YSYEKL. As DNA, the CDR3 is TGCGCCAGCAGCCAAGAGACAGGACTTTACAATGAGCAGTTCTTC. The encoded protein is CASSQETGLYNEQFF.

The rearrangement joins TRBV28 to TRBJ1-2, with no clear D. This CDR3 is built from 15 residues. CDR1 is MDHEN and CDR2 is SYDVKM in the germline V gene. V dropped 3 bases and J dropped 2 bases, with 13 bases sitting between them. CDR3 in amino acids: CASSLLRFANYGYTF. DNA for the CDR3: TGTGCCAGCAGTTTGCTGAGGTTCGCGAACTATGGCTACACCTTC.

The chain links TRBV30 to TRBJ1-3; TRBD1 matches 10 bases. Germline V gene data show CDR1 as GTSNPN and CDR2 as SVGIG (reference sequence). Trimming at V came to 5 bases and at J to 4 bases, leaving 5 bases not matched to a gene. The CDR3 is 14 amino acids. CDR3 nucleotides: TGTGCCTGGCTGGGACAGGGGTCAGGAAACACCATATATTTT. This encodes CAWLGQGSGNTIYF.

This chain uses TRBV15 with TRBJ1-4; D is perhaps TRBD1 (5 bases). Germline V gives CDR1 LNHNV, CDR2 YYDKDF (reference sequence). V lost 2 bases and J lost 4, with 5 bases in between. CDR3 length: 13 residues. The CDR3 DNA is TGTGCCACCAGCAGAAGGGGTAATGAAAAACTGTTTTTT. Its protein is CATSRRGNEKLFF.

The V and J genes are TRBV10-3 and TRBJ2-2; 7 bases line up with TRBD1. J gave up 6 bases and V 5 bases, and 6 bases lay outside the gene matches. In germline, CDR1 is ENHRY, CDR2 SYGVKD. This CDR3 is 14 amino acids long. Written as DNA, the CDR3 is TGTGCCATCAGTATGGACAGGTCTGCCGGGGAGCTGTTTTTT. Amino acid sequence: CAISMDRSAGELFF.

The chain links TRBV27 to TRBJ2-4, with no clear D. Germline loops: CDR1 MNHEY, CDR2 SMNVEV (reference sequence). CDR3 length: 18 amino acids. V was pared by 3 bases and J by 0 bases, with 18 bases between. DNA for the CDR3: TGTGCCAGCAGTTTTAGGATATCACAGAAGCTAGCCAAAAACATTCAGTACTTC. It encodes CASSFRISQKLAKNIQYF.

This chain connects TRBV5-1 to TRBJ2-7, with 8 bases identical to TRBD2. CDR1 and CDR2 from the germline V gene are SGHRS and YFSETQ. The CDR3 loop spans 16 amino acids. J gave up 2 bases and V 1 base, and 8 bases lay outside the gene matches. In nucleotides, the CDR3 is TGCGCCAGCAGCTTGACCACTAGCGGAGGTCCCTACGAGCAGTACTTC. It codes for CASSLTTSGGPYEQYF.

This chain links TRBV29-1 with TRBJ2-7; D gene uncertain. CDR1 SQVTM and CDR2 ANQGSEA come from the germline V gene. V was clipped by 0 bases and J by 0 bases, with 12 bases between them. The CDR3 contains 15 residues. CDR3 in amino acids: CSVEDRSGISYEQYF. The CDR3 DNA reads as TGCAGCGTTGAAGATCGGTCCGGTATCTCCTACGAGCAGTACTTC.

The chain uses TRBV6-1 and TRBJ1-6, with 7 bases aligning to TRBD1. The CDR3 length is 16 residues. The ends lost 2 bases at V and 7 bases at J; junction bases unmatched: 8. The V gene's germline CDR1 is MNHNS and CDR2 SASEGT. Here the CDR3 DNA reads TGTGCCAGCAGTGAACGGACAGGCTTCGAAAATTCACCCCTCCACTTT. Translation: CASSERTGFENSPLHF.

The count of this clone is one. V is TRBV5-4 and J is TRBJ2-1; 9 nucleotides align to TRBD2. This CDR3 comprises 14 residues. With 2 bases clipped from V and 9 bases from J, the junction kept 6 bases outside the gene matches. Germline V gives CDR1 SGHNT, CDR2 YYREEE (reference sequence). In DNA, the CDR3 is TGTGCCAGCAGCTTAGCTAGCGGGGCGTTTGAGCAGTTCTTC. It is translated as CASSLASGAFEQFF. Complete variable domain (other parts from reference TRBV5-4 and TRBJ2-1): ETGVTQSPTHLIKTRGQQVTLRCSSQSGHNTVSWYQQALGQGPQFIFQYYREEENGRGNFPPRFSGLQFPNYSSELNVNALELDDSALYLCASSLASGAFEQFFGPGTRLTVL.

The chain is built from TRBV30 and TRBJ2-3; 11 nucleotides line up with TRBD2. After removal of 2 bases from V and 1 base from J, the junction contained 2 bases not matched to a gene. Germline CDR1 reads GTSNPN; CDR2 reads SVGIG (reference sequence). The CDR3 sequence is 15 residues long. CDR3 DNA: TGTGCCTGGAGTTCGGGACTAGCGGGCACAGATACGCAGTATTTT. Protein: CAWSSGLAGTDTQYF.

The CDR3: CASSLSLEQYF. The CDR3 DNA sequence: TGTGCCAGCAGCTTAAGTCTCGAGCAGTACTTC. This chain links TRBV13 with TRBJ2-5; D is unresolved. The tail of the sequence fits TRBJ2-7 better, so the J call may be wrong. The length of the CDR3 is 11 residues. Per the germline V gene, CDR1 is PRHDT and CDR2 is FYEKMQ (reference sequence).

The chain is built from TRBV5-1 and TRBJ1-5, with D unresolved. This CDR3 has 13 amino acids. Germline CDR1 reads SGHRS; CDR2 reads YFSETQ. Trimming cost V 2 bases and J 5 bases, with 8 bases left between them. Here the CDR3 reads CASSLSLDQPQHF. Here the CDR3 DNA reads TGCGCCAGCAGCTTATCCCTTGATCAGCCCCAGCATTTT.

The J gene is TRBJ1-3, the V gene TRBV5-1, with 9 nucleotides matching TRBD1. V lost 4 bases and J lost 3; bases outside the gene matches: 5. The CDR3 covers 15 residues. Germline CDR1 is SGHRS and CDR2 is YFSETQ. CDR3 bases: TGCGCCAGCAGCCCGGGACAGGGTGGTGGAAACACCATATATTTT. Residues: CASSPGQGGGNTIYF. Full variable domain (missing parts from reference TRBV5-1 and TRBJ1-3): KAGVTQTPRYLIKTRGQQVTLSCSPISGHRSVSWYQQTPGQGLQFLFEYFSETQRNKGNFPGRFSGRQFSNSRSEMNVSTLELGDSALYLCASSPGQGGGNTIYFGEGSWLTVV.

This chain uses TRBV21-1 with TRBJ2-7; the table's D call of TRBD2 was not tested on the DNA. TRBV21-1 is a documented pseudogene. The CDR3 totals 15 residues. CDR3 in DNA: TGTGCCAGCAACTCCCCGGGGGGTCGCTTCGACGAGCAGTACTTC. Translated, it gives CASNSPGGRFDEQYF.

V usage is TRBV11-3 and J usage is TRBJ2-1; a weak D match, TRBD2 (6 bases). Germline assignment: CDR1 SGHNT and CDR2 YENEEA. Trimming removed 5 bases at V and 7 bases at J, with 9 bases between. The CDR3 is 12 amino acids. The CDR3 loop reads CASSPRENEQFF. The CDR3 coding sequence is TGTGCCAGCAGCCCACGGGAGAATGAGCAGTTCTTC.

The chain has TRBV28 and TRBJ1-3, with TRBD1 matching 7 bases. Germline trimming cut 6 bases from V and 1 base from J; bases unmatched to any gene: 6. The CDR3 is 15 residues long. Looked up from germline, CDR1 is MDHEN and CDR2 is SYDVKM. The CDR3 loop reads CASSHPTGSGNTIYF. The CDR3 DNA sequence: TGTGCCAGCAGCCATCCGACAGGGTCTGGAAACACCATATATTTT.